The entry below describes one T cell receptor beta chain. Its antigen is as yet unknown. It was with 60 Vbeta and 13 Jbeta primers that the PCR ran. Assay: immunoSEQ multiplex PCR; the TCRdb copy retains only in-frame clones and omits some. This sample's table has 100,000 to 150,000 clones. The sample originates from a study of cytomegalovirus exposure and HLA in healthy donors. Study at large: Drawn from HLA-typed donors, approximately 86 million unique TCRs were held in an early data release.

This CDR3 region has 17 residues. Germline-derived CDR1 and CDR2 are SGDLS and YYNGEE. Trimming shortened V by 0 bases and J by 0 bases, and 12 bases separated the two germline ends. General observations from the study: V segments that were indistinguishable, TRBV6-2 and TRBV6-3 among them, were omitted from analysis. There were about 160 TCR beta chains listed as cytomegalovirus-associated.

Material: PBMCs. The clonotype originates from a woman aged 40-49 years in good health and CMV-seropositive. This rearrangement joins TRBV9 to TRBJ2-2, with D perhaps matching TRBD2 (5 bases). The CDR3 is CASSVAGGRSNTGELFF. CDR3 nucleotide sequence: TGTGCCAGCAGCGTAGCTGGCGGGCGGTCGAACACCGGGGAGCTGTTTTTT.